This is a list of T cell receptor beta chains from one sample in a study of cytomegalovirus exposure and HLA in healthy donors. Here immunoSEQ multiplex PCR was the method, and the copy in TCRdb shows in-frame clones only, minus some. The sample lists under 250,000 clones, about 81% occurring once. Sequencing was done on a sample of PBMCs. The source of these receptors is a woman aged 60-75 years in good health and CMV-seropositive. The CDR3 runs from the conserved cysteine through the conserved F or W. Each record gives: V gene, D gene, J gene, clone size, CDR3 protein, CDR3 DNA. The D gene is left open where the match is weak. Clone size appears in some rows only: once, few, many, or a class for an expanded clone.

v_gene: TRBV10-1
d_gene: TRBD2
j_gene: TRBJ2-5
abundance: -
CDR3aa: CASSESGRGFETQYF
CDR3nt: TGCGCCAGCAGTGAAAGCGGGAGGGGGTTCGAGACCCAGTACTTC

v_gene: TRBV6-5
d_gene: TRBD1
j_gene: TRBJ1-4
abundance: -
CDR3aa: CASSYRGPNEKLFF
CDR3nt: TGTGCCAGCAGTTACAGGGGGCCCAATGAAAAACTGTTTTTT

v_gene: TRBV9
d_gene: TRBD2
j_gene: TRBJ2-7
abundance: -
CDR3aa: CASSASGGLGYEQYF
CDR3nt: TGTGCCAGCAGCGCCTCGGGAGGGTTAGGTTACGAGCAGTACTTC

v_gene: TRBV6-5
d_gene: TRBD2
j_gene: TRBJ2-1
abundance: -
CDR3aa: CASRLGLAGEQFF
CDR3nt: TGTGCCAGCAGACTTGGACTAGCGGGAGAGCAGTTCTTC

v_gene: TRBV6-1
d_gene: TRBD1
j_gene: TRBJ2-5
abundance: -
CDR3aa: CASSYGQGRETQYF
CDR3nt: TGTGCCAGCAGCTACGGACAGGGGAGGGAGACCCAGTACTTC

v_gene: TRBV28
d_gene: TRBD2
j_gene: TRBJ2-7
abundance: -
CDR3aa: CASSLTSGAYEQYF
CDR3nt: TGTGCCAGCAGTTTGACTAGCGGTGCCTACGAGCAGTACTTC

v_gene: TRBV7-9
d_gene: -
j_gene: TRBJ1-1
abundance: few
CDR3aa: CSSSPVHTEAFF
CDR3nt: TGTTCCAGCAGCCCAGTGCACACTGAAGCTTTCTTT

v_gene: TRBV6-6
d_gene: -
j_gene: TRBJ1-2
abundance: -
CDR3aa: CASSPSFLYGYTF
CDR3nt: TGTGCCAGCAGTCCTAGCTTCCTCTATGGCTACACCTTC

v_gene: TRBV6-5
d_gene: TRBD1
j_gene: TRBJ2-3
abundance: once
CDR3aa: CASSYSDRAGDTQYF
CDR3nt: TGTGCCAGCAGTTACTCGGACAGGGCCGGAGATACGCAGTATTTT

v_gene: TRBV2
d_gene: TRBD1
j_gene: TRBJ1-2
abundance: -
CDR3aa: CASKVAGQGNYGYTF
CDR3nt: TGTGCCAGCAAGGTCGCGGGACAGGGGAACTATGGCTACACCTTC

v_gene: TRBV7-6
d_gene: -
j_gene: TRBJ1-1
abundance: -
CDR3aa: CASSLEQGLNTEAFF
CDR3nt: TGTGCCAGCAGCTTAGAGCAGGGATTGAACACTGAAGCTTTCTTT

v_gene: TRBV27
d_gene: -
j_gene: TRBJ2-5
abundance: -
CDR3aa: CASNRPGETQYF
CDR3nt: TGTGCCAGCAACAGACCCGGAGAGACCCAGTACTTC

v_gene: TRBV19
d_gene: TRBD1
j_gene: TRBJ1-2
abundance: -
CDR3aa: CASSETGGGDGYTF
CDR3nt: TGTGCCAGTAGCGAAACAGGGGGCGGCGATGGCTACACCTTC

v_gene: TRBV29-1
d_gene: -
j_gene: TRBJ2-6
abundance: -
CDR3aa: CSVELASGANVLTF
CDR3nt: TGCAGCGTTGAATTAGCCTCTGGGGCCAACGTCCTGACTTTC

v_gene: TRBV27
d_gene: -
j_gene: TRBJ2-7
abundance: -
CDR3aa: CASSLFTEPHEQYF
CDR3nt: TGTGCCAGCAGTTTATTTACAGAACCTCACGAGCAGTACTTC

v_gene: TRBV7-7
d_gene: -
j_gene: TRBJ2-1
abundance: -
CDR3aa: CASSSRRGNEQFF
CDR3nt: TGTGCCAGCAGCTCTAGGCGAGGCAATGAGCAGTTCTTC

v_gene: TRBV29-1
d_gene: -
j_gene: TRBJ1-2
abundance: -
CDR3aa: CSVEGPQQGYYGYTF
CDR3nt: TGCAGCGTTGAGGGGCCCCAACAGGGATACTATGGCTACACCTTC

v_gene: TRBV9
d_gene: -
j_gene: TRBJ2-7
abundance: -
CDR3aa: CASSPGVPPYEQYF
CDR3nt: TGTGCCAGCAGCCCCGGGGTACCACCCTACGAGCAGTACTTC

v_gene: TRBV7-2
d_gene: -
j_gene: TRBJ1-1
abundance: -
CDR3aa: CASSSSGFLGRTEAFF
CDR3nt: TGTGCCAGCAGCTCCTCAGGTTTCCTTGGGAGGACTGAAGCTTTCTTT

v_gene: TRBV15
d_gene: TRBD1
j_gene: TRBJ1-2
abundance: -
CDR3aa: CATSKDRVNYGYTF
CDR3nt: TGTGCCACCAGCAAGGACAGGGTAAACTATGGCTACACCTTC

v_gene: TRBV6-1
d_gene: TRBD2
j_gene: TRBJ2-7
abundance: once
CDR3aa: CASMRGSSYEQYF
CDR3nt: TGTGCCAGCATGCGGGGGAGCTCCTACGAGCAGTACTTC

v_gene: TRBV4-2
d_gene: TRBD2
j_gene: TRBJ2-1
abundance: -
CDR3aa: CASSLFPGTSGQSSYNEQFF
CDR3nt: TGTGCCAGCAGCCTGTTTCCCGGGACTAGCGGGCAGAGCTCCTACAATGAGCAGTTCTTC

v_gene: TRBV2
d_gene: -
j_gene: TRBJ2-7
abundance: -
CDR3aa: CASSASAAYEQYF
CDR3nt: TGTGCCAGCAGTGCTAGCGCGGCCTACGAGCAGTACTTC

v_gene: TRBV7-9
d_gene: -
j_gene: TRBJ1-4
abundance: -
CDR3aa: CASSPNRQTTNEKLFF
CDR3nt: TGTGCCAGCAGCCCCAACAGGCAAACAACTAATGAAAAACTGTTTTTT

v_gene: TRBV5-6
d_gene: -
j_gene: TRBJ1-5
abundance: few
CDR3aa: CASSSHRDQPQHF
CDR3nt: TGTGCCAGCAGCAGCCACAGGGATCAGCCCCAGCATTTT

v_gene: TRBV6-1
d_gene: TRBD2
j_gene: TRBJ2-3
abundance: few
CDR3aa: CASSERAGGPDTQYF
CDR3nt: TGTGCCAGCAGTGAGAGGGCGGGAGGGCCAGATACGCAGTATTTT

v_gene: TRBV5-1
d_gene: TRBD1
j_gene: TRBJ2-7
abundance: -
CDR3aa: CASRGTGGYEQYF
CDR3nt: TGCGCCAGCCGGGGGACAGGGGGCTACGAGCAGTACTTC

v_gene: TRBV19
d_gene: -
j_gene: TRBJ1-5
abundance: -
CDR3aa: CASSIGQFDGLGPQHF
CDR3nt: TGTGCCAGTAGTATAGGTCAGTTCGACGGACTAGGGCCCCAGCATTTT

v_gene: TRBV5-1
d_gene: -
j_gene: TRBJ2-2
abundance: -
CDR3aa: CASSYTQVTGELFF
CDR3nt: TGCGCCAGCAGCTACACACAGGTCACCGGGGAGCTGTTTTTT

v_gene: TRBV5-4
d_gene: -
j_gene: TRBJ2-2
abundance: -
CDR3aa: CASSPRSTGTNTGELFF
CDR3nt: TGTGCCAGCAGCCCACGCTCTACAGGGACCAACACCGGGGAGCTGTTTTTT

v_gene: TRBV6-1
d_gene: -
j_gene: TRBJ1-1
abundance: -
CDR3aa: CASIRTAGTEAFF
CDR3nt: TGTGCCAGCATCAGGACAGCCGGAACTGAAGCTTTCTTT